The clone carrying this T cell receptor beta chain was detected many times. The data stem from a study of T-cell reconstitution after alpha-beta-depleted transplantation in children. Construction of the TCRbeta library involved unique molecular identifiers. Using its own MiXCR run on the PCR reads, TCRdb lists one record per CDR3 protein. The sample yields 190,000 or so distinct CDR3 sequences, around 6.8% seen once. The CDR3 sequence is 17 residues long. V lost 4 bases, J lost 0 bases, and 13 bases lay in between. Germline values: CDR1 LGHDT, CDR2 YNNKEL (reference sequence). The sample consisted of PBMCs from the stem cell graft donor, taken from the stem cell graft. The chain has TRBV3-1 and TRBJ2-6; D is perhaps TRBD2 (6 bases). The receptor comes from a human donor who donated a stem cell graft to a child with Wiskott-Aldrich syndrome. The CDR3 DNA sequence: TGTGCCAGCAGCCTCCTGACGGGACTCTCTGGGGCCAACGTCCTGACTTTC. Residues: CASSLLTGLSGANVLTF.